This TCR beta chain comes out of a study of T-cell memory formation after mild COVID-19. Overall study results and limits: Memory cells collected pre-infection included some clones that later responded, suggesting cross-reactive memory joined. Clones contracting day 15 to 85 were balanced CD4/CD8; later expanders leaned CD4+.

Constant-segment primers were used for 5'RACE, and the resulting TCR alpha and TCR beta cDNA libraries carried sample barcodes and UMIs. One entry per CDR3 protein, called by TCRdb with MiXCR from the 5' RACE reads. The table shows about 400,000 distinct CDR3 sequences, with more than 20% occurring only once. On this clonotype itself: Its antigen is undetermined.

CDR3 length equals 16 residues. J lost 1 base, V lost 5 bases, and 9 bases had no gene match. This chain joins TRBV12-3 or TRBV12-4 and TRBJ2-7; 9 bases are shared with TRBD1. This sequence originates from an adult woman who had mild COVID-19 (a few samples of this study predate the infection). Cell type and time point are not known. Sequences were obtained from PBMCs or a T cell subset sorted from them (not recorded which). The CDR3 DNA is TGTGCCAGCAGTCCGGGGACAGGGCTAAATTCCTACGAGCAGTACTTC. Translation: CASSPGTGLNSYEQYF.